A single sample is the source of the 21 T cell receptor beta chains below, sequenced in a study of blood T cell repertoires in COVID-19. The repertoire was sequenced with immunoSEQ multiplex PCR; TCRdb's copy has only in-frame clones and lacks some. The table has some 100,000 clones, around 90% seen once; the top ten hold 4.8%. Sequencing was carried out using peripheral blood. These receptors were obtained from a woman at least 80 years old with active COVID-19.

This clone has just one count. The J gene is TRBJ2-4, the V gene TRBV7-2, with a possible D match to TRBD2 (6 bases). The CDR3 spans 18 residues. The V end lost 2 bases, the J end lost 0 bases, and 17 bases lay between the germline ends. From germline, CDR1 is SGHTA and CDR2 FQGNSA. DNA for the CDR3: TGTGCCAGCAGCTTATCGCAGGGCGGGACCCTAGCCAAAAACATTCAGTACTTC. Translation gives CASSLSQGGTLAKNIQYF.

The rearrangement links TRBV5-6 to TRBJ2-1; no clear D gene. V gave up 4 bases and J gave up 6 bases, with 8 bases separating them. Germline assignment: CDR1 SGHDT and CDR2 YYEEEE. The CDR3 spans 12 residues. Here the CDR3 reads CASSQLRNEQFF. CDR3 DNA sequence: TGTGCCAGCAGCCAACTACGCAATGAGCAGTTCTTC.

The gene calls are TRBV6-6 and TRBJ1-2; D might be TRBD1 (6 bases). CDR1 MNHNY and CDR2 SVGAGI come from the germline V gene (reference sequence). This CDR3 is built from 14 residues. The V end was cut by 5 bases, the J end by 3 bases, with 13 bases between. In DNA, the CDR3 is TGTGCCAGCAGTCGAGGGGGGGTAGACTATGGCTACACCTTC. Amino acids: CASSRGGVDYGYTF.

This clone appeared once. This chain uses TRBV6-2 or TRBV6-3 with TRBJ2-3; no firm D call. Germline loops: CDR1 MNHEY, CDR2 SVGEGT. V lost 1 base, J lost 5 bases, and 4 bases lay in between. This CDR3 spans 12 amino acids. CDR3 in amino acids: CASSYFLDTQYF. The DNA for the CDR3 is TGTGCCAGCAGTTACTTCCTAGATACGCAGTATTTT.

V is TRBV11-3 and J is TRBJ2-1, with 9 bases identical to TRBD1. The CDR3 is 16 amino acids. After removal of 5 bases from V and 8 bases from J, the junction contained 13 bases not matched to a gene. Germline V gene data show CDR1 as SGHNT and CDR2 as YENEEA. This CDR3 reads CASSLQGERTGDEQFF. In DNA form, the CDR3 reads TGTGCCAGCAGCCTCCAGGGTGAGCGGACAGGGGATGAGCAGTTCTTC.

Details on this clone: Other nucleotide sequences in the sample specify the same CDR3. The chain uses TRBV6-5 and TRBJ1-4; TRBD1 matches at 9 bases. The V and J ends lost 5 bases and 7 bases, in that order; junction bases with no gene match: 5. Germline V gene lookup returns CDR1 MNHEY and CDR2 SVGAGI. The CDR3 covers 14 residues. CDR3 region: CASSLQGAGEKLFF. In DNA form, the CDR3 reads TGTGCCAGCAGTCTACAGGGGGCGGGTGAAAAACTGTTTTTT.

This clone was found once. The rearrangement joins TRBV6-2 or TRBV6-3 to TRBJ1-2, with 8 nucleotides matching TRBD1. The CDR3 contains 14 residues. Germline V gene data show CDR1 as MNHEY and CDR2 as SVGEGT. Trimming removed 2 bases from V and 8 bases from J; junction bases left unmatched: 7. The CDR3 region is CASSYAGGARGYTF. DNA for the CDR3: TGTGCCAGCAGTTACGCAGGGGGCGCGAGGGGCTACACCTTC.

The J gene is TRBJ1-6, the V gene TRBV5-1, with D possibly being TRBD1 (5 bases). The CDR3 sequence is 13 residues long. Trimming removed 3 bases at V and 6 bases at J, with 7 bases between. The germline V gene encodes CDR1 SGHRS and CDR2 YFSETQ. CDR3 amino acids: CASSSDTNSPLHF. The CDR3 DNA is TGCGCCAGCAGCTCGGACACTAATTCACCCCTCCACTTT.

The sample holds one count of this clone. This chain links TRBV7-2 with TRBJ1-2; the match to TRBD1 covers 8 bases. Germline CDR1 is SGHTA and CDR2 is FQGNSA. The trim removed 5 bases at V and 4 bases at J, leaving 9 bases unmatched. This CDR3 spans 15 amino acids. The CDR3 sequence: CASSQGTGWAYGYTF. The CDR3 DNA sequence: TGTGCCAGCAGCCAAGGGACAGGATGGGCCTATGGCTACACCTTC.

The V and J genes are TRBV10-3 and TRBJ2-3; 9 bases map to TRBD1. The length of the CDR3 is 14 residues. CDR1 is ENHRY, CDR2 SYGVKD, per germline. V lost 8 bases and J lost 4; bases outside the gene matches: 7. The CDR3 spells CAIQDRGGADTQYF. As DNA, the CDR3 is TGTGCCATCCAAGACAGGGGGGGGGCAGATACGCAGTATTTT.

This clone was detected only once. The V call is TRBV27, the J call TRBJ2-2; 7 bases line up with TRBD2. Germline V gives CDR1 MNHEY, CDR2 SMNVEV (reference sequence). The CDR3 length is 16 residues. Losses at the gene ends were 7 bases for V and 2 bases for J; bases not matched to a gene: 10. The CDR3 DNA follows: TGTGCCAGCACCCTATCAGGGAGGGTCAACACCGGGGAGCTGTTTTTT. It translates to CASTLSGRVNTGELFF.

The CDR3 nucleotides are TGTGCCAGCAGTTTACCGACTAGCGGGGGCACAGATACGCAGTATTTT. Protein product: CASSLPTSGGTDTQYF. This chain joins TRBV27 and TRBJ2-3, with 11 positions matching TRBD2. Germline CDR1 reads MNHEY; CDR2 reads SMNVEV (reference sequence). The CDR3 sequence is 16 residues long. V gave up 2 bases and J gave up 1 base; unmatched junction bases: 2.

V and J are TRBV6-6 and TRBJ2-5; 7 nucleotides match TRBD2. This CDR3 region has 13 residues. Trimming at V came to 5 bases and at J to 5 bases, leaving 5 bases not matched to a gene. In germline, CDR1 is MNHNY, CDR2 SVGAGI (reference sequence). The CDR3 here is CASSRDYVETQYF. CDR3 coding DNA: TGTGCCAGCAGTCGGGACTATGTGGAGACCCAGTACTTC.

This clone was seen only a few times. The chain uses TRBV5-4 and TRBJ2-5, with TRBD2 as a possible D gene (6 bases). V lost 6 bases to trimming and J lost 4 bases, with 13 bases between them. CDR1 and CDR2 from the germline V gene are SGHNT and YYREEE (reference sequence). The length of the CDR3 is 13 residues. The CDR3 loop reads CASTWAGSETQYF. As DNA, the CDR3 is TGTGCCAGCACCTGGGCGGGATCAGAGACCCAGTACTTC. The variable domain in full, completed from reference TRBV5-4 and TRBJ2-5, reads ETGVTQSPTHLIKTRGQQVTLRCSSQSGHNTVSWYQQALGQGPQFIFQYYREEENGRGNFPPRFSGLQFPNYSSELNVNALELDDSALYLCASTWAGSETQYFGPGTRLLVL.

The chain links TRBV7-3 to TRBJ2-3; 15 positions match TRBD2. In germline, CDR1 is SGHTA, CDR2 FQGTGA. The CDR3 is 16 residues long. Germline trimming cut 5 bases from V and 6 bases from J; bases unmatched to any gene: 6. CDR3 nucleotide sequence: TGTGCCAGCAGCCCGCGGACTAGCGGGAGGGCCGATACGCAGTATTTT. Translated: CASSPRTSGRADTQYF.

The V call is TRBV18, the J call TRBJ2-1, with 10 bases that match TRBD2. Trimming took 2 bases from V and 10 from J; bases not matched to a gene: 14. Germline CDR1 and CDR2: KGHSH and LQKENI. The CDR3 is 17 residues long. The CDR3 reads CASSPGSITSGKREQFF. The DNA for the CDR3 is TGTGCCAGCTCACCAGGGTCGATTACTAGCGGGAAGCGGGAGCAGTTCTTC.

This chain joins TRBV15 and TRBJ2-7; tentative D call: TRBD2 (6 bases). The CDR3 is 17 amino acids. V shed 0 bases and J shed 3 bases, with 18 bases lying between them. Per germline, CDR1 LNHNV and CDR2 YYDKDF (reference sequence). CDR3 region: CATSRDLGGGSVYEQYF. The CDR3 region has the DNA TGTGCCACCAGCAGAGATTTGGGGGGAGGCTCGGTCTACGAGCAGTACTTC.

J is TRBJ2-2 and V is TRBV19, with 9 positions matching TRBD1. Per the germline V gene, CDR1 is LNHDA and CDR2 is SQIVND (reference sequence). V was pared by 5 bases and J by 3 bases, with 4 bases of the junction left unmatched. The CDR3 has 15 amino acids. The CDR3 DNA is TGTGCCAGTAGTCGGACAGGGGTTGACACCGGGGAGCTGTTTTTT. This sequence encodes CASSRTGVDTGELFF. Full variable domain (missing parts from reference TRBV19 and TRBJ2-2): DGGITQSPKYLFRKEGQNVTLSCEQNLNHDAMYWYRQDPGQGLRLIYYSQIVNDFQKGDIAEGYSVSREKKESFPLTVTSAQKNPTAFYLCASSRTGVDTGELFFGEGSRLTVL.

Of note for this clone: The sample contains more than one DNA sequence encoding this CDR3. J is TRBJ1-1 and V is TRBV27; D perhaps matches TRBD1 (5 bases). The CDR3 contains 16 residues. Germline V gene data show CDR1 as MNHEY and CDR2 as SMNVEV (reference sequence). Trimming pared 4 bases from V and 2 bases from J, leaving 17 bases between. The CDR3 nucleotides read TGTGCCAGCAGTTCCACCTGGGGGAGGAGAAACACTGAAGCTTTCTTT. Its protein is CASSSTWGRRNTEAFF.

The chain employs TRBV30 and TRBJ2-2; TRBD1 agrees at 10 bases. V shed 0 bases, J shed 6 bases, and the junction held 1 base outside the gene matches. This CDR3 spans 14 amino acids. Germline-derived CDR1 and CDR2 are GTSNPN and SVGIG (reference sequence). Here the CDR3 reads CAWSVGQGAGELFF. The CDR3 DNA sequence: TGTGCCTGGAGTGTCGGACAGGGGGCCGGGGAGCTGTTTTTT. The full variable domain, completed using reference TRBV30 and TRBJ2-2, is SQTIHQWPATLVQPVGSPLSLECTVEGTSNPNLYWYRQAAGRGLQLLFYSVGIGQISSEVPQNLSASRPQDRQFILSSKKLLLSDSGFYLCAWSVGQGAGELFFGEGSRLTVL.

The chain carries TRBV27 and TRBJ2-2, with D possibly TRBD1 on 6 matching bases. The V gene lost 3 bases and the J gene lost 2 bases, with 13 bases spanning the gap. CDR3 length equals 16 residues. Germline assignment: CDR1 MNHEY and CDR2 SMNVEV (reference sequence). As DNA, the CDR3 is TGTGCCAGCAGTTTTTTAGGGGGAAGCAACACCGGGGAGCTGTTTTTT. It is translated as CASSFLGGSNTGELFF.